These 24 T cell receptor beta chains were all obtained from the same sample, sequenced in a study of blood T cells in healthy people across ages. Together with a sample-barcoded 5' primer, a J-beta primer mix was included in a second PCR lasting about 6 to 12 cycles. TCRdb re-called the 5' RACE reads with MiXCR, one entry per CDR3 protein. The sample consists of about 1.6 million distinct CDR3 sequences, about 31% of them appearing once. The specimen was blood. Receptor source: a woman aged 25 to 45 in good health.

The CDR3 region is CSARDQTGGSYNEQFF. CDR3 DNA sequence: TGCAGTGCTAGAGACCAAACAGGGGGCTCCTACAATGAGCAGTTCTTC. The genes are TRBV20-1 and TRBJ2-1; TRBD1 matches at 8 bases. Germline V gene sequence: CDR1 DFQATT, CDR2 SNEGSKA (reference sequence). V dropped 0 bases and J dropped 0; count of bases not matched to a gene: 4. This CDR3 is built from 16 residues.

Note on this clonotype: Compared with germline, one end of the junction differs, possibly owing to a read error. The chain combines TRBV29-1 with TRBJ1-4; no firm D call. The CDR3 runs to 14 residues. Germline CDR1 is SQVTM and CDR2 is ANQGSEA. CDR3 DNA sequence: TGCAGCGTTGAATGGCTCACAACTAATGAAGAACTGTTTTTT. Translation: CSVEWLTTNEELFF.

The sample holds many counts of this clonotype. The chain recombines TRBV20-1 with TRBJ2-4; the match to TRBD2 covers 8 bases. Germline CDR1 and CDR2: DFQATT and SNEGSKA (reference sequence). Germline trimming cut 0 bases from V and 7 bases from J; bases unmatched to any gene: 8. There are 15 residues in the CDR3. The CDR3 is CSARDPQRGLNIQYF. CDR3 nucleotides: TGCAGTGCTAGAGATCCTCAGCGGGGGTTGAACATTCAGTACTTC.

V usage is TRBV29-1 and J usage is TRBJ2-7; TRBD2 matches 8 bases. Matching the DNA end better, TRBJ2-5 makes the J call doubtful. The germline CDR1 and CDR2 sequences are SQVTM and ANQGSEA. The CDR3 loop spans 15 amino acids. This CDR3 reads CSVEPPRTSTQTQYF. Here the CDR3 DNA reads TGCAGCGTTGAACCCCCCCGGACTAGCACCCAGACCCAGTACTTC.

The chain is built from TRBV29-1 and TRBJ2-3; TRBD2 is a possible D gene (6 bases). Germline V gene sequence: CDR1 SQVTM, CDR2 ANQGSEA. This CDR3 is 12 amino acids long. The DNA of the CDR3 is TGCGGTACTTGGGGGGGCACAGATACGCAGTATTTT. It is translated as CGTWGGTDTQYF.

This clonotype was counted at least ten times. V and J are TRBV12-3 or TRBV12-4 and TRBJ1-2; D uncertain. The CDR3 spans 11 residues. V shed 6 bases and J shed 4 bases, with 6 bases lying between them. CDR3 sequence: CASSSGYGYTF. The CDR3 DNA is TGTGCCAGCAGCTCGGGCTATGGCTACACCTTC.

This clonotype was picked up many times. V is TRBV10-3 and J is TRBJ2-2, with TRBD2 identical over 12 bases. Germline CDR1 reads ENHRY; CDR2 reads SYGVKD. The CDR3 is made up of 17 amino acids. The V gene end was trimmed by 4 bases and the J gene end by 4 bases; junction bases not matched to a gene: 7. The CDR3 loop reads CAISVTSGSRGTGELFF. The CDR3 region has the DNA TGTGCCATCAGTGTGACTAGCGGGAGTCGTGGCACCGGGGAGCTGTTTTTT.

V is TRBV10-1 and J is TRBJ1-1; D not resolved. Per germline, CDR1 WNHNN and CDR2 SYGVQD (reference sequence). Trimming pared 6 bases from V and 6 bases from J, leaving 14 bases between. This CDR3 is 13 amino acids long. The DNA of the CDR3 is TGCGCCAGCAGGAGGGATTCGAGGGCTGAAGCTTTCTTT. It codes for CASRRDSRAEAFF.

This clonotype occurred a few times. One end of the junction varies from germline; a read error may be responsible. The chain is built from TRBV27 and TRBJ2-3; tentative D call: TRBD2 (5 bases). In germline, CDR1 is MNHEY, CDR2 SMNVEV (reference sequence). The CDR3 totals 16 residues. DNA for the CDR3: TGTGCCAGCAGTACCCTCACTCTAGGGAGCACAGATGCGCAGTATTTT. It encodes CASSTLTLGSTDAQYF.

The chain combines TRBV10-2 with TRBJ2-7; possible D gene TRBD2, 7 bases. The CDR3 contains 13 residues. Germline CDR1 WSHSY, CDR2 SAAADI. The V end lost 10 bases, the J end lost 0 bases, and 13 bases lay between the germline ends. DNA of the CDR3: TGCGCCAACAGGGAGGGCCGCTCCTACGAGCAGTACTTC. Protein sequence: CANREGRSYEQYF.

On this clonotype: This may be a read error, as it is one base from a much larger clone. The J gene is TRBJ2-3, the V gene TRBV11-2; 7 bases are a match to TRBD1. Germline V gene sequence: CDR1 SGHAT, CDR2 FQNNGV. This CDR3 comprises 15 residues. The CDR3 loop reads CAGSLGTASTDTQYF. CDR3 DNA sequence: TGTGCCGGCAGCTTAGGGACAGCTAGCACAGATACGCAGTATTTT.

The chain couples TRBV25-1 to TRBJ1-1; D ambiguous. Looked up from germline, CDR1 is MGHDK and CDR2 is SYGVNS. Trimming shortened V by 3 bases and J by 5 bases, and 4 bases separated the two germline ends. The CDR3 runs to 11 residues. The CDR3 region is CASSDLTEAFF. The CDR3 nucleotides read TGTGCCAGCAGTGACCTGACTGAAGCTTTCTTT.

This chain uses TRBV20-1 with TRBJ2-3, with 8 bases matching TRBD2. V gave up 2 bases and J gave up 5 bases; unmatched junction bases: 6. This CDR3 contains 14 residues. Germline values: CDR1 DFQATT, CDR2 SNEGSKA (reference sequence). The CDR3 loop reads CSARLPGGEDTQYF. The CDR3 nucleotides are TGCAGTGCTAGACTACCGGGGGGGGAAGATACGCAGTATTTT.

This clonotype came up a few times. The chain links TRBV20-1 to TRBJ1-2; D remains unclear. There are 13 residues in the CDR3. V shed 0 bases and J shed 7 bases, with 12 bases lying between them. The germline CDR1 and CDR2 sequences are DFQATT and SNEGSKA (reference sequence). The CDR3 DNA is TGCAGTGCTAGAGATCAGGAAGGGAGTGGCTACACCTTC. Its protein product is CSARDQEGSGYTF.

The J gene is TRBJ2-3, the V gene TRBV7-9; TRBD1 agrees at 9 bases. The CDR3 covers 14 residues. V lost 5 bases to trimming and J lost 4 bases; unmatched junction nucleotides: 4. Germline V CDR1 and CDR2: SEHNR, FQNEAQ (reference sequence). The CDR3 protein is CASSRTGDPDTQYF. Written as DNA, the CDR3 is TGTGCCAGCAGCAGGACAGGGGACCCAGATACGCAGTATTTT.

CDR3 DNA sequence: TGTGCCAGCAGTGAATATAGGACAGGGGGAACTGAAGCTTTCTTT. This codes for CASSEYRTGGTEAFF. J is TRBJ1-1 and V is TRBV25-1, with 10 bases identical to TRBD1. The CDR3 runs 15 residues. Germline trimming cut 0 bases from V and 5 bases from J; bases unmatched to any gene: 3. Germline V lookup: CDR1 MGHDK, CDR2 SYGVNS.

This rearrangement joins TRBV7-2 to TRBJ1-1, with 8 bases lining up with TRBD1. CDR1 and CDR2 (germline): SGHTA, FQGNSA. The trim removed 8 bases at V and 4 bases at J, leaving 6 bases unmatched. There are 13 residues in the CDR3. The CDR3 nucleotides read TGTGCCAGCCGACAGGGGATTAGCACTGAAGCTTTCTTT. Translated: CASRQGISTEAFF.

The V gene is TRBV4-1, the J gene TRBJ2-7; TRBD2 aligns across 8 bases. This CDR3 has 18 residues. Unmatched junction bases numbered 12, after V lost 1 base and J lost 1 base. CDR1 and CDR2 from the germline V gene are MGHRA and YSYEKL. CDR3 region: CASSQGPPEVAGSYEQYF. For the CDR3, the DNA is TGCGCCAGCAGCCAAGGCCCCCCCGAGGTAGCGGGATCCTACGAGCAGTACTTC.

The rearrangement links TRBV25-1 to TRBJ2-2; D is unclear. Germline CDR1 is MGHDK and CDR2 is SYGVNS. V was clipped by 1 base and J by 6 bases, with 12 bases between them. CDR3 length equals 15 residues. This CDR3 is CASSELAGSAGELFF. As DNA, the CDR3 is TGTGCCAGCAGTGAATTAGCAGGTTCCGCCGGGGAGCTGTTTTTT.

The chain employs TRBV10-3 and TRBJ2-7, with TRBD1 matching 9 bases. Germline CDR1 reads ENHRY; CDR2 reads SYGVKD. V dropped 5 bases and J dropped 3; count of bases not matched to a gene: 5. The CDR3 consists of 14 residues. Here the CDR3 reads CAISRTGDNYEQYF. The CDR3, as DNA: TGTGCCATCAGTAGGACAGGGGACAACTACGAGCAGTACTTC.

This clonotype was seen a handful of times. The CDR3 protein is CASSRLHEQFF. The CDR3, as DNA: TGTGCCAGCAGCCGTCTGCATGAGCAGTTCTTC. The V gene is TRBV3-1, the J gene TRBJ2-1; D gene ambiguous. Germline V gene lookup returns CDR1 LGHDT and CDR2 YNNKEL (reference sequence). This CDR3 contains 11 residues. V shed 4 bases and J shed 8 bases, with 6 bases lying between them.

The chain recombines TRBV5-1 with TRBJ2-6; D gene uncertain. The V end was cut by 6 bases, the J end by 0 bases, with 10 bases between. CDR1 SGHRS and CDR2 YFSETQ come from the germline V gene. The CDR3 runs to 15 residues. This chain's CDR3 is CASTDPSSGANVLTF. CDR3 in DNA: TGCGCCAGCACCGACCCGTCCTCTGGGGCCAACGTCCTGACTTTC.

The CDR3 loop reads CASRTPAPSGRGYEQFF. The CDR3 bases are TGTGCCAGCAGGACGCCGGCCCCTAGCGGGAGAGGGTATGAGCAGTTCTTC. This sequence joins TRBV7-9 and TRBJ2-1; 10 bases align to TRBD2. Germline loops: CDR1 SEHNR, CDR2 FQNEAQ (reference sequence). The CDR3 is made up of 17 amino acids. With 6 bases clipped from V and 8 bases from J, the junction kept 16 bases outside the gene matches. Combining the CDR3 with reference TRBV7-9 and TRBJ2-1 gives the whole variable domain DTGVSQNPRHKITKRGQNVTFRCDPISEHNRLYWYRQTLGQGPEFLTYFQNEAQLEKSRLLSDRFSAERPKGSFSTLEIQRTEQGDSAMYLCASRTPAPSGRGYEQFFGPGTRLTVL.

The V call is TRBV27, the J call TRBJ2-5; 11 bases match TRBD2. Trimming removed 5 bases from V and 5 bases from J; junction bases left unmatched: 13. CDR1 is MNHEY and CDR2 is SMNVEV in the germline V gene (reference sequence). CDR3 length equals 17 residues. As DNA, the CDR3 is TGTGCCAGCAGTCCGCCGACTAGCGGGGCGAGAAGGGAGACCCAGTACTTC. This translates into CASSPPTSGARRETQYF.